One sample yielded the 27 T cell receptor beta chains listed below, sequenced in a study of OX40 agonist ivuxolimab in advanced cancers. The data were produced by immunoSEQ multiplex PCR, yet TCRdb's version contains in-frame clones alone and is incomplete. The table includes 60,000 to 75,000 clones, approximately 81% detected once. Sample: CD4+ or CD8+ T cells sorted from blood, taken in a trial of the OX40 agonist ivuxolimab. The receptor source for this set is an adult with an advanced solid tumor such as melanoma, head and neck, liver or kidney cancer.

This rearrangement joins TRBV7-2 to TRBJ2-1, with D maybe TRBD1 (8 bases). CDR3 size: 17 residues. Germline CDR1 reads SGHTA; CDR2 reads FQGNSA. Trimming cost V 2 bases and J 3 bases, with 17 bases left between them. The DNA of the CDR3 is TGTGCCAGCAGCTTATACCACAGGGGGGGGTACTACAATGAGCAGTTCTTC. This encodes CASSLYHRGGYYNEQFF.

This clone showed up just a few times. The rearrangement joins TRBV7-2 to TRBJ2-5; D possibly corresponds to TRBD1 (6 bases). Germline CDR1 and CDR2: SGHTA and FQGNSA. This CDR3 spans 15 amino acids. Between the trimmed V and J ends, which lost 5 bases and 1 base, there was a span of 14 bases. The CDR3 loop reads CASSAGQRSQETQYF. CDR3 nucleotides: TGTGCCAGCAGCGCAGGACAGCGCAGCCAAGAGACCCAGTACTTC. Using reference TRBV7-2 and TRBJ2-5 for the parts outside the CDR3, the full variable domain is GAGVSQSPSNKVTEKGKDVELRCDPISGHTALYWYRQSLGQGLEFLIYFQGNSAPDKSGLPSDRFSAERTGGSVSTLTIQRTQQEDSAVYLCASSAGQRSQETQYFGPGTRLLVL.

The chain recombines TRBV7-2 with TRBJ1-3; D is ambiguous. Trimming stripped 5 bases from V and 4 bases from J, with 9 bases between. Germline V gene lookup returns CDR1 SGHTA and CDR2 FQGNSA. This CDR3 contains 13 residues. CDR3 amino acids: CASSGRDGNTIYF. The CDR3 nucleotides are TGTGCCAGCAGCGGGCGAGACGGAAACACCATATATTTT.

This chain joins TRBV14 and TRBJ2-7; D is perhaps TRBD1 or TRBD2 (5 bases each). The CDR3 totals 13 residues. V was shortened by 5 bases and J by 6 bases, with 14 bases between the two germline ends. The V gene's germline CDR1 is SGHDN and CDR2 FVKESK. CDR3 nucleotide sequence: TGTGCCAGCAGCTACGACATTGGGGGCGAGCAGTACTTC. This encodes CASSYDIGGEQYF.

This clone was seen only once. J is TRBJ2-7 and V is TRBV2; 7 nucleotides match TRBD1. The germline V gene has CDR1 SNHLY and CDR2 FYNNEI. V trimming: 3 bases; J trimming: 5 bases; junction bases outside the gene matches: 4. This CDR3 is 13 amino acids long. The CDR3 reads CASSEQGENEQYF. Written as DNA, the CDR3 is TGTGCCAGCAGTGAGCAGGGGGAGAACGAGCAGTACTTC.

Turning to this clone: Germline and junction disagree at one end, which may indicate a read error. This chain uses TRBV6-5 with TRBJ1-1, with D tentatively TRBD1 (5 bases). The CDR3 loop spans 14 amino acids. Germline V gives CDR1 MNHEY, CDR2 SVGAGI. The CDR3 loop reads CASSWGGGNAEAFF. The DNA of the CDR3 is TGTGCCAGCTCCTGGGGCGGGGGGAACGCTGAAGCTTTCTTT.

The chain links TRBV5-5 to TRBJ2-7; D ambiguous. V gave up 2 bases and J gave up 0 bases, with 12 bases separating them. The CDR3 loop spans 15 amino acids. CDR1 and CDR2 (germline): SGHKS, YYEKEE (reference sequence). CDR3 residues: CASSFGPSSSYEQYF. CDR3 DNA: TGTGCCAGCAGCTTCGGGCCGTCGAGCTCCTACGAGCAGTACTTC. The full variable domain, with the rest looked up from reference TRBV5-5 and TRBJ2-7, is DAGVTQSPTHLIKTRGQQVTLRCSPISGHKSVSWYQQVLGQGPQFIFQYYEKEERGRGNFPDRFSARQFPNYSSELNVNALLLGDSALYLCASSFGPSSSYEQYFGPGTRLTVT.

CDR3 sequence reads: CASSSPSRSGANNYGYTF. The CDR3, as DNA: TGTGCCAGCAGTTCCCCCTCTCGCAGTGGGGCAAATAACTATGGCTACACCTTC. The chain joins TRBV28 to TRBJ1-2; D might be TRBD1 (5 bases). With 4 bases removed from V and 1 base from J, the gap between germline ends came to 22 bases. Germline CDR1 MDHEN, CDR2 SYDVKM. The CDR3 is 18 amino acids.

This sequence joins TRBV19 and TRBJ1-3, with 7 nucleotides matching TRBD1. Germline V gene data show CDR1 as LNHDA and CDR2 as SQIVND (reference sequence). This CDR3 contains 19 residues. Trimming at V came to 6 bases and at J to 0 bases, leaving 17 bases not matched to a gene. The CDR3 DNA reads TGTGCCAGTAGCATAAGCTCCAGGACAGGAACTAGCTCTGGAAACACCATATATTTT. Protein sequence: CASSISSRTGTSSGNTIYF.

This clone appeared a single time. The V gene is TRBV7-2, the J gene TRBJ2-7; 7 nucleotides align to TRBD1. In germline, CDR1 is SGHTA, CDR2 FQGNSA. V lost 4 bases to trimming and J lost 6 bases; unmatched junction nucleotides: 9. The CDR3 length is 14 residues. The CDR3 sequence: CASSSDRVFFEQYF. In nucleotides, the CDR3 is TGTGCCAGCAGCTCTGACAGGGTTTTTTTCGAGCAGTACTTC. The full variable domain, its missing parts supplied by reference TRBV7-2 and TRBJ2-7, is GAGVSQSPSNKVTEKGKDVELRCDPISGHTALYWYRQSLGQGLEFLIYFQGNSAPDKSGLPSDRFSAERTGGSVSTLTIQRTQQEDSAVYLCASSSDRVFFEQYFGPGTRLTVT.

V and J are TRBV27 and TRBJ2-3; D unclear. The CDR3 is made up of 13 amino acids. CDR1 is MNHEY and CDR2 is SMNVEV in the germline V gene (reference sequence). With 3 bases removed from V and 3 bases from J, the gap between germline ends came to 7 bases. CDR3: CASSFWATDTQYF. CDR3 DNA: TGTGCCAGCAGTTTTTGGGCGACAGATACGCAGTATTTT.

The V and J genes are TRBV5-1 and TRBJ2-5; D call uncertain. The CDR3 covers 14 residues. Germline V lookup: CDR1 SGHRS, CDR2 YFSETQ. V was pared by 8 bases and J by 2 bases, with 16 bases between. The CDR3 sequence is CASMGLGWQETQYF. The DNA for the CDR3 is TGCGCCAGTATGGGGTTAGGATGGCAAGAGACCCAGTACTTC. The full variable domain, its missing parts supplied by reference TRBV5-1 and TRBJ2-5, is KAGVTQTPRYLIKTRGQQVTLSCSPISGHRSVSWYQQTPGQGLQFLFEYFSETQRNKGNFPGRFSGRQFSNSRSEMNVSTLELGDSALYLCASMGLGWQETQYFGPGTRLLVL.

The CDR3 loop is CASSGTNLYEQYF. The CDR3 nucleotides are TGTGCCAGCAGTGGGACTAATCTTTACGAGCAGTACTTC. The chain links TRBV27 to TRBJ2-7; the match to TRBD2 covers 7 bases. Trimming at V came to 5 bases and at J to 4 bases, leaving 5 bases not matched to a gene. The length of the CDR3 is 13 residues. CDR1 and CDR2 (germline): MNHEY, SMNVEV (reference sequence).

Written as DNA, the CDR3 is TGTGCCAGCAGTGACCGTCCCGGGACTACCGGGGAGCTGTTTTTT. Translated: CASSDRPGTTGELFF. The genes are TRBV6-4 and TRBJ2-2; the D gene is possibly TRBD2 (6 bases). Trimming cost V 2 bases and J 5 bases, with 12 bases left between them. CDR3 length equals 15 residues. Germline-derived CDR1 and CDR2 are MRHNA and SNTAGT.

V is TRBV2 and J is TRBJ2-1; 10 nucleotides line up with TRBD2. The J segment lost 2 bases and the V segment lost 6 bases, leaving 4 bases of the junction unmatched. The CDR3 is 15 residues long. Germline assignment: CDR1 SNHLY and CDR2 FYNNEI. The CDR3 bases are TGTGCCAGCAGCTCTAGCGGGAGTCCCTACAATGAGCAGTTCTTC. Protein product: CASSSSGSPYNEQFF. The full variable domain, with the rest looked up from reference TRBV2 and TRBJ2-1, is EPEVTQTPSHQVTQMGQEVILRCVPISNHLYFYWYRQILGQKVEFLVSFYNNEISEKSEIFDDQFSVERPDGSNFTLKIRSTKLEDSAMYFCASSSSGSPYNEQFFGPGTRLTVL.

The chain employs TRBV14 and TRBJ1-4; 7 bases line up with TRBD1. The CDR3 is 15 residues long. V was clipped by 2 bases and J by 5 bases; unmatched bases: 5. Germline assignment: CDR1 SGHDN and CDR2 FVKESK. DNA for the CDR3: TGTGCCAGCAGCCAAAGGACAGGAGCGAATGAAAAACTGTTTTTT. It codes for CASSQRTGANEKLFF.

CDR3 DNA sequence: TGTGCCAGCAGTGACCCTTGGGGAACTCAATACGAGCAGTACTTC. This gives the protein CASSDPWGTQYEQYF. The chain combines TRBV2 with TRBJ2-7; D gene unclear. CDR3 length: 15 amino acids. CDR1 is SNHLY and CDR2 is FYNNEI in the germline V gene. The V and J ends lost 3 bases and 4 bases respectively, with 16 bases between them.

The chain combines TRBV4-1 with TRBJ1-1; D gene uncertain. Germline values: CDR1 MGHRA, CDR2 YSYEKL. The CDR3 sequence is 13 residues long. V gave up 1 base and J gave up 0 bases, with 3 bases separating them. This CDR3 reads CASSQAVNTEAFF. Here the CDR3 DNA reads TGCGCCAGCAGCCAAGCAGTGAACACTGAAGCTTTCTTT.

The table lists this clone with a count of one. The rearrangement joins TRBV15 to TRBJ2-5; D could derive from TRBD1 or TRBD2 (5 bases each). This CDR3 region has 17 residues. V lost 0 bases to trimming and J lost 1 base, with 15 bases between them. Germline CDR1 reads LNHNV; CDR2 reads YYDKDF (reference sequence). The CDR3 DNA reads TGTGCCACCAGCAGAGATGGGGGACCGGGTTTCCAAGAGACCCAGTACTTC. Amino acid sequence: CATSRDGGPGFQETQYF.

This sequence joins TRBV7-8 and TRBJ2-7, with D perhaps being TRBD1 or TRBD2 (5 bases each). V was clipped by 5 bases and J by 4 bases, with 18 bases between them. The CDR3 totals 15 residues. Germline CDR1 reads SGHVS; CDR2 reads FQNEAQ. CDR3 coding DNA: TGTGCCAGCAGCCTCAGGGACGGGGCATGGTACGAGCAGTACTTC. The encoded protein is CASSLRDGAWYEQYF.

This clone came up a few times. This sequence joins TRBV4-1 and TRBJ2-3, with D unresolved. Germline V lookup: CDR1 MGHRA, CDR2 YSYEKL. The V end lost 1 base, the J end lost 0 bases, and 11 bases lay between the germline ends. This CDR3 region has 16 residues. The chain's CDR3 is CASSQANLISTDTQYF. The CDR3 DNA sequence: TGCGCCAGCAGCCAAGCAAATCTTATAAGCACAGATACGCAGTATTTT.

The rearrangement links TRBV15 to TRBJ2-4; D assignment may be TRBD1 or TRBD2 (5 bases each). The ends were cut back, 0 bases at V and 1 base at J, with 16 bases in the middle. Germline V gene data show CDR1 as LNHNV and CDR2 as YYDKDF (reference sequence). The CDR3 sequence is 18 residues long. As DNA, the CDR3 is TGTGCCACCAGCAGAGATAGAAGGGACCTAGGGGCCAAAAACATTCAGTACTTC. Translation gives CATSRDRRDLGAKNIQYF.

The V and J genes are TRBV27 and TRBJ2-2; D tentatively fits TRBD1 or TRBD2 (5 bases each). V shed 2 bases and J shed 6 bases, with 16 bases lying between them. The CDR3 sequence is 16 residues long. The V gene's germline CDR1 is MNHEY and CDR2 SMNVEV (reference sequence). CDR3 in amino acids: CASSLVTVWGSGELFF. The CDR3 DNA is TGTGCCAGCAGTTTAGTAACCGTTTGGGGGTCCGGGGAGCTGTTTTTT.

The rearrangement joins TRBV6-1 to TRBJ2-5, with TRBD1 matching over 7 bases. V dropped 5 bases and J dropped 5; count of bases not matched to a gene: 8. The germline V gene has CDR1 MNHNS and CDR2 SASEGT. The CDR3 extends over 14 amino acids. The CDR3, as DNA: TGTGCCAGCAGTCTTTACAGGGGATTGGAGACCCAGTACTTC. Protein sequence: CASSLYRGLETQYF.

V and J are TRBV28 and TRBJ1-1; maybe TRBD1 (5 bases). Germline V gene sequence: CDR1 MDHEN, CDR2 SYDVKM. The CDR3 runs to 16 residues. V gave up 5 bases and J gave up 0 bases, with 16 bases separating them. CDR3 residues: CASSPPQATVNTEAFF. In DNA, the CDR3 is TGTGCCAGCAGTCCACCTCAGGCGACAGTGAACACTGAAGCTTTCTTT.

The chain recombines TRBV4-3 with TRBJ2-1; 12 nucleotides agree with TRBD2. The CDR3 has 16 amino acids. Unmatched junction bases numbered 2, after V lost 2 bases and J lost 3 bases. Germline CDR1 reads LGHNA; CDR2 reads YSLEER. CDR3 sequence reads: CASSQRLAGDYNEQFF. Written as DNA, the CDR3 is TGCGCCAGCAGCCAACGACTAGCGGGGGACTACAATGAGCAGTTCTTC.

This chain joins TRBV15 and TRBJ1-5; a weak D match, TRBD1 (5 bases). V lost 5 bases and J lost 9, with 20 bases in between. Germline lookup yields CDR1 LNHNV and CDR2 YYDKDF (reference sequence). The CDR3 has 15 amino acids. CDR3 amino acids: CATSPRDGSKGPQHF. CDR3 in DNA: TGTGCCACCAGCCCACGGGACGGTTCTAAGGGGCCCCAGCATTTT.